A single sample is the source of the 13 T cell receptor beta chains below, sequenced in a study of blood T cell repertoires in COVID-19. Assay used: immunoSEQ multiplex PCR; TCRdb lists only in-frame clones, some missing. The sample lists 300,000 to 400,000 clones, around nine tenths occurring once. Material for sequencing was peripheral blood. These receptors came from an older woman with COVID-19, enrolled during active disease.

The rearrangement links TRBV29-1 to TRBJ2-3; D perhaps matches TRBD1 (6 bases). Trimming shortened V by 7 bases and J by 0 bases, and 11 bases separated the two germline ends. The CDR3 consists of 13 residues. CDR1 is SQVTM and CDR2 is ANQGSEA in the germline V gene. CDR3 nucleotides: TGCAGCGGTAAAGGGGGAAGCACAGATACGCAGTATTTT. It translates to CSGKGGSTDTQYF.

The genes are TRBV14 and TRBJ1-2, with 8 positions matching TRBD1. The J segment lost 8 bases and the V segment lost 2 bases, leaving 4 bases of the junction unmatched. CDR1 is SGHDN and CDR2 is FVKESK in the germline V gene. This CDR3 is built from 13 residues. DNA for the CDR3: TGTGCCAGCAGCCAACTGACAGGGGTCGGCTACACCTTC. Amino acids: CASSQLTGVGYTF.

V gene TRBV7-2 combines with J gene TRBJ2-3, with 11 bases matching TRBD2. The germline V gene encodes CDR1 SGHTA and CDR2 FQGNSA. This CDR3 contains 16 residues. V gave up 1 base and J gave up 4 bases; unmatched junction bases: 4. CDR3 sequence reads: CASSLVAGGPSDTQYF. CDR3 coding DNA: TGTGCCAGCAGCTTAGTAGCGGGGGGGCCTTCAGATACGCAGTATTTT.

The V gene is TRBV24-1, the J gene TRBJ2-1, with TRBD2 identical over 11 bases. Germline lookup yields CDR1 KGHDR and CDR2 SFDVKD. There are 13 residues in the CDR3. The V segment lost 5 bases and the J segment 12 bases; nucleotides outside the gene matches: 5. The CDR3 bases are TGTGCCACCAGTGGACTAGCGGGGAGTTGGCAGTTCTTC. Translation gives CATSGLAGSWQFF.

The CDR3 region is CASSDTYTQYF. DNA of the CDR3: TGTGCCAGCAGCGATACTTATACGCAGTATTTT. The chain recombines TRBV3-1 (or the pseudogene TRBV3-2) with TRBJ2-3; D remains ambiguous. CDR3 length: 11 amino acids. Looked up from germline, CDR1 is LGHDT and CDR2 is YNNKEL (reference sequence). Trimming stripped 5 bases from V and 7 bases from J, with 7 bases between.

The chain is built from TRBV9 and TRBJ1-2; D perhaps matches TRBD1 (5 bases). Per the germline V gene, CDR1 is SGDLS and CDR2 is YYNGEE. The CDR3 contains 15 residues. V gave up 0 bases and J gave up 4 bases, with 13 bases separating them. The CDR3 loop is CASSVVDSPGYGYTF. Here the CDR3 DNA reads TGTGCCAGCAGCGTAGTCGACAGCCCCGGCTATGGCTACACCTTC.

The chain links TRBV6-2 or TRBV6-3 to TRBJ1-5; tentative D call: TRBD1 (5 bases). This CDR3 contains 15 residues. V was pared by 1 base and J by 4 bases, with 11 bases between. Germline CDR1 and CDR2: MNHEY and SVGEGT. The CDR3 DNA is TGTGCCAGCAGTTACTTCCAGGGTCCAAATCAGCCCCAGCATTTT. Amino acids: CASSYFQGPNQPQHF.

This rearrangement joins TRBV5-6 to TRBJ2-5; the D is unclear. The CDR3 totals 13 residues. Trimming removed 4 bases at V and 5 bases at J, with 12 bases between. Looked up from germline, CDR1 is SGHDT and CDR2 is YYEEEE. CDR3 sequence: CASSQDLQETQYF. In nucleotides, the CDR3 is TGTGCCAGCAGCCAAGACTTGCAGGAGACCCAGTACTTC. Supplemented by reference TRBV5-6 and TRBJ2-5, the full variable domain reads DAGVTQSPTHLIKTRGQQVTLRCSPKSGHDTVSWYQQALGQGPQFIFQYYEEEERQRGNFPDRFSGHQFPNYSSELNVNALLLGDSALYLCASSQDLQETQYFGPGTRLLVL.

The chain recombines TRBV19 with TRBJ1-2; 7 bases match TRBD1. CDR3 size: 16 residues. CDR1 is LNHDA and CDR2 is SQIVND in the germline V gene (reference sequence). V shed 4 bases, J shed 0 bases, and the junction held 8 bases outside the gene matches. CDR3: CASSTPDRWANYGYTF. The CDR3 region has the DNA TGTGCCAGTAGTACCCCGGACAGGTGGGCTAACTATGGCTACACCTTC.

The chain employs TRBV27 and TRBJ2-1; D call uncertain. The length of the CDR3 is 13 residues. Per the germline V gene, CDR1 is MNHEY and CDR2 is SMNVEV (reference sequence). Trimming shortened V by 3 bases and J by 2 bases, and 5 bases separated the two germline ends. The CDR3 DNA sequence: TGTGCCAGCAGTTTTCGGGCCTACAATGAGCAGTTCTTC. It codes for CASSFRAYNEQFF.

The chain couples TRBV20-1 to TRBJ1-2, with a possible D match to TRBD1 (6 bases). CDR1 is DFQATT and CDR2 is SNEGSKA in the germline V gene (reference sequence). The V and J ends lost 5 bases and 2 bases respectively, with 6 bases between them. CDR3 length: 11 amino acids. This CDR3 is CSADRNYGYTF. DNA for the CDR3: TGCAGTGCTGACAGGAACTATGGCTACACCTTC.

This chain links TRBV27 with TRBJ1-1; D is possibly TRBD1 (5 bases). Trimming shortened V by 3 bases and J by 0 bases, and 14 bases separated the two germline ends. The CDR3 totals 16 residues. Per the germline V gene, CDR1 is MNHEY and CDR2 is SMNVEV (reference sequence). In nucleotides, the CDR3 is TGTGCCAGCAGTTTGCGGGGCGCGGGGATGAACACTGAAGCTTTCTTT. This sequence encodes CASSLRGAGMNTEAFF.

The rearrangement uses TRBV27 and TRBJ2-1; maybe TRBD1 (6 bases). CDR3 length equals 13 residues. V was shortened by 6 bases and J by 8 bases, with 14 bases between the two germline ends. From germline, CDR1 is MNHEY and CDR2 SMNVEV (reference sequence). CDR3 coding DNA: TGTGCCAGCAGACTGTCAGGGGCCCATGAGCAGTTCTTC. It specifies CASRLSGAHEQFF.